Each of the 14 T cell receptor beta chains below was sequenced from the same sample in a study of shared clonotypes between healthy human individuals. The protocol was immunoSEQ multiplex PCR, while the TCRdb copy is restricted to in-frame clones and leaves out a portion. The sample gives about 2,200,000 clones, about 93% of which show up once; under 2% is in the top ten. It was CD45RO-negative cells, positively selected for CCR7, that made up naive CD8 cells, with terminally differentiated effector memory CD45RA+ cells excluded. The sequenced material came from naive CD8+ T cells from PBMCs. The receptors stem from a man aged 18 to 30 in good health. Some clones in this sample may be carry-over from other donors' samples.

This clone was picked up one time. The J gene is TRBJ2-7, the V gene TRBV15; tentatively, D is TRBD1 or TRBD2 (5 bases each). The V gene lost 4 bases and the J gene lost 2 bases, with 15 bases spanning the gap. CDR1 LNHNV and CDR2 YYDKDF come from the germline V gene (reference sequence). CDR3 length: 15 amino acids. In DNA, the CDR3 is TGTGCCACCAGCATACCCGGGACGCCCACCTACGAGCAGTACTTC. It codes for CATSIPGTPTYEQYF. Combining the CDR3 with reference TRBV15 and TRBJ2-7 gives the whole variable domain DAMVIQNPRYQVTQFGKPVTLSCSQTLNHNVMYWYQQKSSQAPKLLFHYYDKDFNNEADTPDNFQSRRPNTSFCFLDIRSPGLGDTAMYLCATSIPGTPTYEQYFGPGTRLTVT.

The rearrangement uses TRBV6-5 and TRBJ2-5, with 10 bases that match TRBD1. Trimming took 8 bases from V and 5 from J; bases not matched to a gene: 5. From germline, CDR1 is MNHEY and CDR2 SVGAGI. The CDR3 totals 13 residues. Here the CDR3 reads CASGDRGWETQYF. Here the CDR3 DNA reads TGTGCCAGCGGGGACAGGGGTTGGGAGACCCAGTACTTC.

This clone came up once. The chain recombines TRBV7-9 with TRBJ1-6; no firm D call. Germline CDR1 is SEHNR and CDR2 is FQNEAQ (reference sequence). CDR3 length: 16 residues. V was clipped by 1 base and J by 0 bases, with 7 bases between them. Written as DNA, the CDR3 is TGTGCCAGCAGCTTAGATCCGAGCTCCTATAATTCACCCCTCCACTTT. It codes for CASSLDPSSYNSPLHF.

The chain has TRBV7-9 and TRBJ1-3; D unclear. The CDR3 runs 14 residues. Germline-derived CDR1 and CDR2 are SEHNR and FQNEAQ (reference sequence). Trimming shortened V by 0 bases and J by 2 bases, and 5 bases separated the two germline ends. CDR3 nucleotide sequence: TGTGCCAGCAGCTTAGCCCAGCCTGGAAACACCATATATTTT. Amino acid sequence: CASSLAQPGNTIYF.

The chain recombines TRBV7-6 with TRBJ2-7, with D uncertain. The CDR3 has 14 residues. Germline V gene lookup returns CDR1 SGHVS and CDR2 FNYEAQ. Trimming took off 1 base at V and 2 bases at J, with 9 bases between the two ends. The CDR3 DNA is TGTGCCAGCAGCTTAGTAGAAGGAGCCTACGAGCAGTACTTC. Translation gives CASSLVEGAYEQYF.

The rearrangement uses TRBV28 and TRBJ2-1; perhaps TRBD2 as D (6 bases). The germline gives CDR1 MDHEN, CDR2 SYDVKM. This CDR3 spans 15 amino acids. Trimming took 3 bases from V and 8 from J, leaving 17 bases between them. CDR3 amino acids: CASSLETSSGDEQFF. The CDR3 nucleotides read TGTGCCAGCAGTTTGGAGACTTCCTCGGGAGATGAGCAGTTCTTC.

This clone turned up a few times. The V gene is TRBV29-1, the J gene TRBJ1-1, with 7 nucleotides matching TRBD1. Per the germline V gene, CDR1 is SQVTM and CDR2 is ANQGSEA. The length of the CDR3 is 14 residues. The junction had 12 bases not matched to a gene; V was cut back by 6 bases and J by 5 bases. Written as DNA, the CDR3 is TGCAGCGTCGGGACAGCCACCGGGGGGACTGAAGCTTTCTTT. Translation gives CSVGTATGGTEAFF.

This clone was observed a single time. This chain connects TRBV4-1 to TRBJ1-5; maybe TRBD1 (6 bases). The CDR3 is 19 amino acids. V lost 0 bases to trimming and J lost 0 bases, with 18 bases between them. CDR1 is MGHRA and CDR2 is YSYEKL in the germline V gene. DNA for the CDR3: TGCGCCAGCAGCCAAGATATGGGGCGGGGGGCTAATAGCAATCAGCCCCAGCATTTT. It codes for CASSQDMGRGANSNQPQHF.

The DNA for the CDR3 is TGTGCCAGTAGTTGGGCAGGGACTTCGTCCTACGAGCAGTACTTC. It translates to CASSWAGTSSYEQYF. V and J are TRBV19 and TRBJ2-7; maybe TRBD2 (6 bases). The germline V gene encodes CDR1 LNHDA and CDR2 SQIVND (reference sequence). There are 15 residues in the CDR3. Trimming shortened V by 5 bases and J by 1 base, and 15 bases separated the two germline ends.

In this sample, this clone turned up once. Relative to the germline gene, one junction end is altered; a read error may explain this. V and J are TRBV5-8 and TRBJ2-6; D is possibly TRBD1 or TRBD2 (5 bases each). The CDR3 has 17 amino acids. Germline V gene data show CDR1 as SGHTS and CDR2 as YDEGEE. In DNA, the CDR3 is TGTGCCAGCGGGGACCTTCATCCACCAAAGTCGGGCCAACGTCCTGACTTC. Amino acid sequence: CASGDLHPPKSGQRPDF.

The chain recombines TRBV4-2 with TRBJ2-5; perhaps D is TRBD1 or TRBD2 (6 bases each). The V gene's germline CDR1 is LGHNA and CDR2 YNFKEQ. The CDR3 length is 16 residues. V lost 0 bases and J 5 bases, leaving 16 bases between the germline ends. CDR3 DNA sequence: TGTGCCAGCAGCCAAGAGGGGGCTAGCGCTAAGGAGACCCAGTACTTC. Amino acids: CASSQEGASAKETQYF.

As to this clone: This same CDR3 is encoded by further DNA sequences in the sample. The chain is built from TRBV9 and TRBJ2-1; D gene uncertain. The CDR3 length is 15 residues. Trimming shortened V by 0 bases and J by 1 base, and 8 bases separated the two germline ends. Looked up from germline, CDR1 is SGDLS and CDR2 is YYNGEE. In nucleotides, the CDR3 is TGTGCCAGCAGCGTAGTATCACGTTCCTACAATGAGCAGTTCTTC. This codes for CASSVVSRSYNEQFF.

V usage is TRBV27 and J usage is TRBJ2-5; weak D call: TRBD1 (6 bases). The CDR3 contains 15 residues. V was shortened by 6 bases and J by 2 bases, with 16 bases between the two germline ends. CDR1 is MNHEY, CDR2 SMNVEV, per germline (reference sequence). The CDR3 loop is CASRRRAGAQETQYF. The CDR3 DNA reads TGTGCCAGCAGAAGGAGAGCAGGGGCACAAGAGACCCAGTACTTC.

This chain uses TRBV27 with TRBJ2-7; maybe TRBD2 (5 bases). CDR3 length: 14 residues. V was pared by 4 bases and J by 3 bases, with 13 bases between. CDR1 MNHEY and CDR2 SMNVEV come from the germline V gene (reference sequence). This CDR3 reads CASSYRRGNYEQYF. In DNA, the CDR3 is TGTGCCAGCAGTTACCGCCGGGGAAACTACGAGCAGTACTTC.